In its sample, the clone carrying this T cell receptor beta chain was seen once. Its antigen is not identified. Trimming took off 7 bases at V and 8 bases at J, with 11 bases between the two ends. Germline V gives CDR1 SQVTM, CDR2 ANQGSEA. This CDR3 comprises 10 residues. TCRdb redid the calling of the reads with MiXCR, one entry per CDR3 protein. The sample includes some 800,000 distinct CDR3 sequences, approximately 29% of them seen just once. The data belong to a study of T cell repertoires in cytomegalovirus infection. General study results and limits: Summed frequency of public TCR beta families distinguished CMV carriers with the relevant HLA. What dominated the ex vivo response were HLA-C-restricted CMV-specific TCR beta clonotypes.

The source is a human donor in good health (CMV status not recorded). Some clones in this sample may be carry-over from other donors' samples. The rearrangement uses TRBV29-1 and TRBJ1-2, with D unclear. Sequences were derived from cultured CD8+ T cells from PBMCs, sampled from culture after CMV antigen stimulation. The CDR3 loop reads CSARGKGYTF. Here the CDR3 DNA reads TGCAGCGCTCGGGGAAAGGGCTACACCTTC. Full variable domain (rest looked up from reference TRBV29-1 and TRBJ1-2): SAVISQKPSRDICQRGTSLTIQCQVDSQVTMMFWYRQQPGQSLTLIATANQGSEATYESGFVIDKFPISRPNLTFSTLTVSNMSPEDSSIYLCSARGKGYTFGSGTRLTVV.